Below are 9 T cell receptor beta chains sequenced from a single sample in a study of CD8 T cells in Susac syndrome. About 0.5 to 1 ug RNA was reverse transcribed with random hexamers. TCRdb re-called the immunoSEQ multiplex PCR reads through MiXCR, storing one row per CDR3 protein. The sample lists 150,000 or so distinct CDR3 sequences, around 96% occurring once. Sequenced input: CD4+ T cells from PBMCs. These receptors were taken from a human donor in good health.

The rearrangement joins TRBV4-3 to TRBJ2-7; 9 nucleotides line up with TRBD1. This CDR3 has 16 amino acids. Germline V gene lookup returns CDR1 LGHNA and CDR2 YSLEER. Trimming at V came to 3 bases and at J to 2 bases, leaving 8 bases not matched to a gene. Written as DNA, the CDR3 is TGCGCCAGCAGCCATGCCGGGACAGGGAGAGCCTACGAGCAGTACTTC. Translated, it gives CASSHAGTGRAYEQYF.

This chain joins TRBV5-6 and TRBJ2-7, with D perhaps TRBD1 or TRBD2 (5 bases each). The CDR3 contains 12 residues. Trimming took off 4 bases at V and 3 bases at J, with 8 bases between the two ends. CDR1 and CDR2 from the germline V gene are SGHDT and YYEEEE. CDR3: CASSRDLYEQYF. The CDR3 DNA follows: TGTGCCAGCAGCCGGGACCTCTACGAGCAGTACTTC.

The chain uses TRBV10-3 and TRBJ2-3; 7 bases are a match to TRBD1. The CDR3 contains 11 residues. In germline, CDR1 is ENHRY, CDR2 SYGVKD. The V segment lost 6 bases and the J segment 6 bases; nucleotides outside the gene matches: 0. The CDR3 protein is CAIRDRDTQYF. DNA of the CDR3: TGTGCCATCAGGGACAGGGATACGCAGTATTTT.

The chain links TRBV12-3 or TRBV12-4 to TRBJ2-7; D is unclear. The V and J ends lost 10 bases and 3 bases respectively, with 16 bases between them. This CDR3 is built from 13 residues. CDR3 sequence reads: CANPPLQFYEQYF. The CDR3 nucleotides are TGTGCCAACCCTCCTTTACAGTTCTACGAGCAGTACTTC.

This sequence joins TRBV27 and TRBJ1-5; D call uncertain. V lost 3 bases to trimming and J lost 3 bases, with 6 bases between them. There are 13 residues in the CDR3. Germline V gene sequence: CDR1 MNHEY, CDR2 SMNVEV (reference sequence). The CDR3 region is CASSLGINQPQHF. CDR3 sequence (DNA): TGTGCCAGCAGTTTGGGCATCAATCAGCCCCAGCATTTT.

The rearrangement joins TRBV28 to TRBJ2-1; D gene ambiguous. CDR1 is MDHEN and CDR2 is SYDVKM in the germline V gene. The CDR3 loop spans 14 amino acids. V was pared by 2 bases and J by 0 bases, with 5 bases between. For the CDR3, the DNA is TGTGCCAGCAGTTTACAGGTCTCCTACAATGAGCAGTTCTTC. It is translated as CASSLQVSYNEQFF.

This clonotype was detected only once. This chain uses TRBV6-5 with TRBJ2-2, with TRBD2 identical over 8 bases. The CDR3 consists of 14 residues. CDR1 and CDR2 (germline): MNHEY, SVGAGI. V lost 2 bases to trimming and J lost 5 bases; unmatched junction nucleotides: 1. The CDR3 spells CASSYTSGTGELFF. In DNA form, the CDR3 reads TGTGCCAGCAGTTACACTAGCGGAACCGGGGAGCTGTTTTTT.

The chain employs TRBV7-9 and TRBJ1-1, with D possibly TRBD1 on 6 matching bases. The germline gives CDR1 SEHNR, CDR2 FQNEAQ (reference sequence). Trimming stripped 1 base from V and 10 bases from J, with 10 bases between. This CDR3 comprises 12 residues. The CDR3 loop reads CASSLGEGGAFF. The CDR3, as DNA: TGTGCCAGCAGCTTAGGCGAGGGGGGAGCTTTCTTT.

The CDR3 reads CSAEGHRTSDNNEQFF. DNA for the CDR3: TGCAGTGCAGAGGGCCACCGGACTAGCGATAACAATGAGCAGTTCTTC. This chain connects TRBV20-1 to TRBJ2-1; 9 bases align to TRBD2. V lost 6 bases and J lost 5; bases outside the gene matches: 14. CDR3 length: 16 amino acids. Germline V gene sequence: CDR1 DFQATT, CDR2 SNEGSKA (reference sequence).